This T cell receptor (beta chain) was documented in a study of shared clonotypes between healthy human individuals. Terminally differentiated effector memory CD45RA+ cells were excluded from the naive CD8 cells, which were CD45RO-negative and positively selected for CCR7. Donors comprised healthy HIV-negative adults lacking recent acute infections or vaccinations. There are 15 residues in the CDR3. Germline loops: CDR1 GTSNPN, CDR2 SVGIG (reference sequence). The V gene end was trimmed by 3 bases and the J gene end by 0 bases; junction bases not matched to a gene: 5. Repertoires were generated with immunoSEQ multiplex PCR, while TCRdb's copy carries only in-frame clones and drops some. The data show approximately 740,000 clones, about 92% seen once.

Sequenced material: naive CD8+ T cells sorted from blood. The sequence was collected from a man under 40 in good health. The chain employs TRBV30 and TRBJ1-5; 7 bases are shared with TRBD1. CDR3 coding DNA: TGTGCCTGGAGACGACAGGGAAATAGCAATCAGCCCCAGCATTTT. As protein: CAWRRQGNSNQPQHF.